Presented here are 26 T cell receptor beta chains from one specimen sequenced in a study of T cell responses to AZD1222 COVID-19 vaccine. Clones were sequenced by immunoSEQ multiplex PCR, and TCRdb holds only the in-frame ones, with some missing. The profile shows under 100,000 clones, roughly nine tenths of them singletons. Sample: peripheral blood, taken 28 days after the second AZD1222 dose. Source of these receptors: an adult who received the AZD1222 COVID-19 vaccine.

This chain uses TRBV11-2 with TRBJ2-7, with D perhaps matching TRBD2 (5 bases). The CDR3 spans 13 residues. The germline V gene has CDR1 SGHAT and CDR2 FQNNGV. V was clipped by 1 base and J by 6 bases, with 10 bases between them. The CDR3 reads CASSLGGRPEQYF. CDR3 nucleotides: TGTGCCAGCAGCTTAGGAGGGCGACCCGAGCAGTACTTC.

The CDR3 DNA is TGTGCCAGCAGCCGCGTGGGGAGCTATGGCTACACCTTC. Encoded protein: CASSRVGSYGYTF. The V and J genes are TRBV6-5 and TRBJ1-2; D is uncertain. Trimming took off 6 bases at V and 4 bases at J, with 12 bases between the two ends. Germline loops: CDR1 MNHEY, CDR2 SVGAGI. The CDR3 extends over 13 amino acids.

This chain uses TRBV15 with TRBJ1-5, with D perhaps matching TRBD1 (6 bases). The CDR3 loop spans 17 amino acids. Trimming removed 0 bases from V and 1 base from J, with 13 bases in between. In germline, CDR1 is LNHNV, CDR2 YYDKDF (reference sequence). Written as DNA, the CDR3 is TGTGCCACCAGCAGAGATTTGACAGGCAACAGCAATCAGCCCCAGCATTTT. It is translated as CATSRDLTGNSNQPQHF.

V usage is TRBV4-1 and J usage is TRBJ2-2; possible D gene TRBD2, 7 bases. The CDR3 is made up of 16 amino acids. Deletions cut 3 bases from V and 3 bases from J, with 14 bases between. Germline CDR1 MGHRA, CDR2 YSYEKL. The chain's CDR3 is CASSQPGGPYTGELFF. DNA for the CDR3: TGCGCCAGCAGCCAGCCCGGGGGGCCGTACACCGGGGAGCTGTTTTTT.

The rearrangement uses TRBV7-2 and TRBJ2-1; TRBD2 aligns across 11 bases. Losses at the gene ends were 5 bases for V and 7 bases for J; bases not matched to a gene: 7. The CDR3 is 15 residues long. Germline assignment: CDR1 SGHTA and CDR2 FQGNSA. CDR3 sequence: CASSITSGGTNEQFF. The CDR3 DNA is TGTGCCAGCAGCATAACTAGCGGGGGTACGAATGAGCAGTTCTTC.

This chain links TRBV27 with TRBJ2-3; TRBD2 aligns across 10 bases. This CDR3 has 16 residues. Germline V gene sequence: CDR1 MNHEY, CDR2 SMNVEV (reference sequence). V shed 6 bases, J shed 3 bases, and the junction held 9 bases outside the gene matches. Here the CDR3 reads CASRKIAGGETDTQYF. The DNA for the CDR3 is TGTGCCAGCAGAAAGATAGCGGGGGGAGAAACAGATACGCAGTATTTT.

This clone was detected only once. V is TRBV7-2 and J is TRBJ1-3; no clear D. Per the germline V gene, CDR1 is SGHTA and CDR2 is FQGNSA. The CDR3 has 14 residues. V shed 1 base and J shed 3 bases, with 7 bases lying between them. CDR3 bases: TGTGCCAGCAGCTTAGTATCTGTTGGAAACACCATATATTTT. Its protein is CASSLVSVGNTIYF.

The chain joins TRBV6-5 to TRBJ1-2, with D hard to call. The CDR3 consists of 13 residues. In germline, CDR1 is MNHEY, CDR2 SVGAGI. The V end lost 7 bases, the J end lost 6 bases, and 15 bases lay between the germline ends. In DNA, the CDR3 is TGTGCCAGCACCCGGGCCCAAGGTAATGGCTACACCTTC. Translated, it gives CASTRAQGNGYTF.

The chain has TRBV7-3 and TRBJ1-2, with D hard to call. V lost 0 bases and J 8 bases, leaving 10 bases between the germline ends. CDR3 length equals 13 residues. Germline assignment: CDR1 SGHTA and CDR2 FQGTGA. This CDR3 is CASSLTTEAGYTF. The CDR3 nucleotides are TGTGCCAGCAGCTTAACAACAGAGGCGGGCTACACCTTC.

The V gene is TRBV19, the J gene TRBJ2-3; TRBD2 is a possible D gene (5 bases). The V end was cut by 4 bases, the J end by 2 bases, with 10 bases between. The CDR3 spans 14 residues. Germline values: CDR1 LNHDA, CDR2 SQIVND (reference sequence). The CDR3 loop reads CASSRSGNTDTQYF. The DNA for the CDR3 is TGTGCCAGTAGTAGGTCGGGGAACACAGATACGCAGTATTTT.

The V gene is TRBV21-1, the J gene TRBJ2-1; the table gives TRBD2 as D, unverified against the DNA. TRBV21-1 is a pseudogene. This CDR3 spans 15 amino acids. The CDR3 coding sequence is TGTGCCAGCAGCAAAGGACTAGCGGGGTCCAATGAGCAGTTCTTC. Translation gives CASSKGLAGSNEQFF.

The CDR3: CASSHPSGGSLFGNEQFF. CDR3 DNA sequence: TGTGCCAGCAGCCACCCTAGCGGGGGATCCCTATTTGGAAATGAGCAGTTCTTC. The chain has TRBV11-2 and TRBJ2-1; 10 bases are a match to TRBD2. The CDR3 totals 18 residues. The V gene's germline CDR1 is SGHAT and CDR2 FQNNGV. J lost 7 bases, V lost 5 bases, and 17 bases had no gene match. Full variable domain (remainder filled in from reference TRBV11-2 and TRBJ2-1): EAGVAQSPRYKIIEKRQSVAFWCNPISGHATLYWYQQILGQGPKLLIQFQNNGVVDDSQLPKDRFSAERLKGVDSTLKIQPAKLEDSAVYLCASSHPSGGSLFGNEQFFGPGTRLTVL.

This chain joins TRBV7-9 and TRBJ1-2, with D tentatively TRBD1 (6 bases). The CDR3 is made up of 14 amino acids. In germline, CDR1 is SEHNR, CDR2 FQNEAQ (reference sequence). V was clipped by 3 bases and J by 3 bases, with 11 bases between them. As DNA, the CDR3 is TGTGCCAGCAGCTTGGGGGCAGGGCACTATGGCTACACCTTC. It yields the protein CASSLGAGHYGYTF.

The J gene is TRBJ1-2, the V gene TRBV5-1; TRBD1 is a possible D gene (5 bases). V gave up 0 bases and J gave up 4 bases, with 10 bases separating them. Germline CDR1 reads SGHRS; CDR2 reads YFSETQ. This CDR3 has 14 amino acids. CDR3 coding DNA: TGCGCCAGCAGCTTGGGCAATGGGGCCTATGGCTACACCTTC. Its protein product is CASSLGNGAYGYTF.

V and J are TRBV18 and TRBJ1-4; no clear D. The CDR3 is 16 residues long. Per germline, CDR1 KGHSH and CDR2 LQKENI. Between the trimmed V and J ends, which lost 2 bases and 5 bases, there was a span of 15 bases. As DNA, the CDR3 is TGTGCCAGCTCACCAAGCGAGACTACAAGAAATGAAAAACTGTTTTTT. This sequence encodes CASSPSETTRNEKLFF.

The chain carries TRBV24-1 and TRBJ2-1; the D gene is possibly TRBD2 (6 bases). V lost 4 bases, J lost 4 bases, and 10 bases lay in between. Looked up from germline, CDR1 is KGHDR and CDR2 is SFDVKD. This CDR3 is built from 14 residues. The CDR3 sequence is CATSEWGEYNEQFF. As DNA, the CDR3 is TGTGCCACCAGTGAATGGGGGGAATACAATGAGCAGTTCTTC.

This chain joins TRBV2 and TRBJ2-7, with TRBD1 identical over 9 bases. J gave up 2 bases and V 4 bases, and 6 bases lay outside the gene matches. The length of the CDR3 is 15 residues. Germline V gives CDR1 SNHLY, CDR2 FYNNEI. Here the CDR3 reads CASSVLGTGPYEQYF. As DNA, the CDR3 is TGTGCCAGCAGTGTGTTAGGGACAGGGCCCTACGAGCAGTACTTC.

This clone has a handful of counts. J is TRBJ2-5 and V is TRBV2; either TRBD1 or TRBD2 may fit D (5 bases each). The CDR3 loop spans 13 amino acids. CDR1 and CDR2 from the germline V gene are SNHLY and FYNNEI. The V end was cut by 3 bases, the J end by 5 bases, with 10 bases between. The CDR3 region is CASSDGGTETQYF. In DNA form, the CDR3 reads TGTGCCAGCAGTGATGGGGGAACGGAGACCCAGTACTTC.

The rearrangement joins TRBV18 to TRBJ2-2; D gene ambiguous. The CDR3 has 12 amino acids. Looked up from germline, CDR1 is KGHSH and CDR2 is LQKENI. V dropped 3 bases and J dropped 6 bases, with 5 bases sitting between them. CDR3 coding DNA: TGTGCCAGCTCACCGTCCCCCGGGGAGCTGTTTTTT. This codes for CASSPSPGELFF.

CDR3 in amino acids: CASSPGLAGLYSGANVLTF. The CDR3 DNA reads TGCGCCAGCAGCCCGGGACTAGCGGGGCTTTACTCTGGGGCCAACGTCCTGACTTTC. The chain carries TRBV5-1 and TRBJ2-6, with TRBD2 matching 13 bases. Trimming cost V 4 bases and J 0 bases; bases outside gene matches: 7. This CDR3 is 19 amino acids long. From germline, CDR1 is SGHRS and CDR2 YFSETQ. The full variable domain, rest sourced from reference TRBV5-1 and TRBJ2-6, is KAGVTQTPRYLIKTRGQQVTLSCSPISGHRSVSWYQQTPGQGLQFLFEYFSETQRNKGNFPGRFSGRQFSNSRSEMNVSTLELGDSALYLCASSPGLAGLYSGANVLTFGAGSRLTVL.

This clone was seen a single time. This chain joins TRBV5-1 and TRBJ1-6; D unclear. Germline V gives CDR1 SGHRS, CDR2 YFSETQ. The CDR3 consists of 16 residues. V gave up 3 bases and J gave up 6 bases, with 16 bases separating them. The CDR3 sequence is CASSSSGLEGNSPLHF. In DNA, the CDR3 is TGCGCCAGCAGCTCATCCGGTCTCGAAGGTAATTCACCCCTCCACTTT. Drawing the rest from reference TRBV5-1 and TRBJ1-6, the complete variable domain is KAGVTQTPRYLIKTRGQQVTLSCSPISGHRSVSWYQQTPGQGLQFLFEYFSETQRNKGNFPGRFSGRQFSNSRSEMNVSTLELGDSALYLCASSSSGLEGNSPLHFGNGTRLTVT.

V gene TRBV19 combines with J gene TRBJ2-7; D remains unclear. The germline V and J ends were trimmed by 5 bases and 6 bases, with 20 bases remaining between them. Germline V gene data show CDR1 as LNHDA and CDR2 as SQIVND (reference sequence). CDR3 length equals 15 residues. The CDR3 loop is CASSLGWGREREQYF. The CDR3 nucleotides are TGTGCCAGTAGTCTGGGTTGGGGAAGGGAACGCGAGCAGTACTTC.

The genes are TRBV18 and TRBJ2-5; D gene uncertain. Germline loops: CDR1 KGHSH, CDR2 LQKENI. This CDR3 has 14 residues. V lost 0 bases, J lost 9 bases, and 14 bases lay in between. The DNA of the CDR3 is TGTGCCAGCTCACCACCGAACCAGTTTGGGTCCCAGTACTTC. It codes for CASSPPNQFGSQYF. The complete variable domain, with remaining parts taken from reference TRBV18 and TRBJ2-5, reads NAGVMQNPRHLVRRRGQEARLRCSPMKGHSHVYWYRQLPEEGLKFMVYLQKENIIDESGMPKERFSAEFPKEGPSILRIQQVVRGDSAAYFCASSPPNQFGSQYFGPGTRLLVL.

This chain joins TRBV30 and TRBJ2-7; D gene ambiguous. This CDR3 spans 11 amino acids. The germline V gene has CDR1 GTSNPN and CDR2 SVGIG (reference sequence). V dropped 3 bases and J dropped 2 bases, with 5 bases sitting between them. The CDR3 region has the DNA TGTGCCTGGAGGACGGCCTACGAGCAGTACTTC. Translated: CAWRTAYEQYF.

The V gene is TRBV29-1, the J gene TRBJ1-2, with 9 bases identical to TRBD1. V was clipped by 3 bases and J by 6 bases; unmatched bases: 11. Germline values: CDR1 SQVTM, CDR2 ANQGSEA. The CDR3 loop spans 15 amino acids. For the CDR3, the DNA is TGCAGCGTTGATCCGGGACAGGGCCACGTCCATGGCTACACCTTC. This gives the protein CSVDPGQGHVHGYTF.

This rearrangement joins TRBV14 to TRBJ2-7; D not resolved. This CDR3 spans 11 amino acids. The V end was cut by 5 bases, the J end by 4 bases, with 6 bases between. CDR1 and CDR2 from the germline V gene are SGHDN and FVKESK. CDR3 coding DNA: TGTGCCAGCAGCTCAGATTACGAGCAGTACTTC. Its translation: CASSSDYEQYF.